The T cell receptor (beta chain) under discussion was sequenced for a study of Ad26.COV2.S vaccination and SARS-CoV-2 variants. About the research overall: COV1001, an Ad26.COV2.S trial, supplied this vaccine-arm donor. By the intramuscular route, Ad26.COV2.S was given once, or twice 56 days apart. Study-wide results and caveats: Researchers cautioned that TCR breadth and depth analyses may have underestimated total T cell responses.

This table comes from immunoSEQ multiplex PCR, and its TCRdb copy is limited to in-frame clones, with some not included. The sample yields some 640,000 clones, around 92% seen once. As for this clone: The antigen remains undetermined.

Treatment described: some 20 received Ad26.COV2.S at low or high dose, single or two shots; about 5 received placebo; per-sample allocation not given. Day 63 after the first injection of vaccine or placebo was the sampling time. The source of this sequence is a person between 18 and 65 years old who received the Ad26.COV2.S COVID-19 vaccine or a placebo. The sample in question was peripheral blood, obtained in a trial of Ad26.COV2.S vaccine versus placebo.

CDR3 loop: CASSLFGASDYGYTF. As DNA, the CDR3 is TGTGCCAGCAGCTTGTTCGGGGCGTCTGACTATGGCTACACCTTC. This chain joins TRBV7-9 and TRBJ1-2; possible D gene TRBD1, 5 bases. Per the germline V gene, CDR1 is SEHNR and CDR2 is FQNEAQ (reference sequence). The CDR3 contains 15 residues. Between the trimmed V and J ends, which lost 3 bases and 3 bases, there was a span of 14 bases.